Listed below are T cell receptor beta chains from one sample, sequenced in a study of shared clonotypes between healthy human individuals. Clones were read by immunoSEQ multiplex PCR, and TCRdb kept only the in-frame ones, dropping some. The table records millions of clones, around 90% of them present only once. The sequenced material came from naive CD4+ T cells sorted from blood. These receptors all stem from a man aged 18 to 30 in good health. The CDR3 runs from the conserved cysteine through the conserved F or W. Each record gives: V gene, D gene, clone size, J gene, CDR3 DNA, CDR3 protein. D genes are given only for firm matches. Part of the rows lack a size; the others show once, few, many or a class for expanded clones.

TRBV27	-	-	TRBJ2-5	TGTGCCAGCAGTTTAGCGACCTTTGGGGAGACCCAGTACTTC	CASSLATFGETQYF
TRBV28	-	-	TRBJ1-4	TGTGCCAGCAGTCACCAGGGAGAAGGATTCCCCCTCCTGTTTTTT	CASSHQGEGFPLLFF
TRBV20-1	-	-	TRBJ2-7	TGCAGTGCTAATCTTCTCTACGAGCAGTACTTC	CSANLLYEQYF
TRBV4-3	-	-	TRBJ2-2	TGCGCCAGCAGCCAAGAAGAAGGGAACACCGGGGAGCTGTTTTTT	CASSQEEGNTGELFF
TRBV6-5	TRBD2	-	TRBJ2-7	TGTGCCAGCAGCCCCCCGGGAGGGACAAACGAGCAGTACTTC	CASSPPGGTNEQYF
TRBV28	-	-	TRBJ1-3	TGTGCCAGCACCCCCAACATACACGGGAGAACCATATATTTT	CASTPNIHGRTIYF
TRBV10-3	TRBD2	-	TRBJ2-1	TGTGCCACCCGCCTCGGGACTAATTACAATGAGCAGTTCTTC	CATRLGTNYNEQFF
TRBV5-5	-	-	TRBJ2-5	TGTGCCAGCAGCCGACCGAGGACCCAAGAGACCCAGTACTTC	CASSRPRTQETQYF
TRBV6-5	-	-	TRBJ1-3	TGTGCCAGCAGCGCTACAGGAAACACCATATATTTT	CASSATGNTIYF
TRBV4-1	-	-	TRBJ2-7	TGCGCCAGCAGCCAGGGTGAGGCCTACGAGCAGTACTTC	CASSQGEAYEQYF
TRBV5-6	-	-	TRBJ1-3	TGTGCCAGCAGCTTGGGACCGACTGACACCTCTGGAAACACCATATATTTT	CASSLGPTDTSGNTIYF
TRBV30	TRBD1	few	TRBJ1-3	TGTGCCTGGGCCCAGGGGGCTGGAAACACCATATATTTT	CAWAQGAGNTIYF
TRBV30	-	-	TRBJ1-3	TGTGCCTGGAGTGTAGTCCGCCGCTCTGGAAACACCATATATTTT	CAWSVVRRSGNTIYF
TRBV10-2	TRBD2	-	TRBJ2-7	TGCGCCAGCAGTGGCGGACTAGCCGGATACGAGCAGTACTTC	CASSGGLAGYEQYF